This T cell receptor beta chain comes out of a study of cytomegalovirus exposure and HLA in healthy donors (dated by TCRdb to about 2017). Notes on the research overall: In an earlier analysis of around 540 of the donors, 250 to 300 Gb of sequence data and some 120 million unique TCR beta sequences from 180 million or so T cells were reported. All discovery cohort repertoires had been generated using a single sequencing platform. In the later analysis, no new phenotypic data were used to find candidate immune exposures; instead, reliance was placed on TCR beta sequences and their occurrence across donors. Donor age, sex, ethnicity and CMV serostatus were compiled alongside the repertoire data. On average, around 230,000 unique TCR beta nucleotide sequences were sequenced per donor among about 400 genotyped donors of the cohort, with roughly 18% of those sequences being non-productive. The study combined high-throughput TCR immunosequencing, statistical association of individual TCRs with disease status, and machine learning to predict cytomegalovirus infection status. The genetic ancestry cluster associated with self-reported Caucasian donors included around four fifths of the roughly 400 genotyped donors. A later genetic analysis took genome-wide SNP genotypes for about three fifths of the 666 donors and used that subset as a discovery cohort. The study was designed to test whether signatures of past pathogen exposure could be identified by cataloging public T cell receptors. To study patterns of TCR occurrence, a later analysis re-analyzed previously published TCR beta repertoires from more than 550 donors and added high-resolution HLA genotyping. Typing coverage differed by locus: A, B, C, DRB1 and DQB1 were typed in roughly 620-630 donors, DQA1 in about 560, DPA1 in nearly 610, and DPB1 in around 440. HLA typing included class I and class II loci at four-digit resolution. Along with the roughly 610-subject first cohort, a separate validation cohort of over a hundred different subjects was used. The study profiled the T cell repertoires of 500 to 800 subjects by immunosequencing and related them to cytomegalovirus serostatus. In an earlier analysis of roughly 580 of the donors, high-throughput TCR beta sequencing was used to judge whether each TCR beta V gene segment behaved as functional or pseudogenic. Roughly five DR-DQ haplotypes were handled as single units for association and clustering because linkage in the cohort was strong. Approximately 330 gigabases of sequencing data and roughly 81 million unique TCR sequences made up an early release that covered approximately 650 HLA-typed donors. Points the paper makes about the study in general: The authors suggested that the approach could potentially be generalized to other disease states and immunological phenotypes. A later analysis found that most CMV-associated TCR beta chains appeared HLA-restricted, with HLA associations seemingly driven largely by CMV exposure. Because counts were too low, about 18 rarely observed V segments, including chromosome 9 orphons, were excluded from the earlier analysis of fewer than 650 of the donors. For the cohort, immune exposure information was limited to CMV serostatus. Cytomegalovirus status was reported to be diagnosed by the classifier with high specificity and sensitivity in both the original and validation cohorts. An earlier analysis of some 560 of the donors showed that most TCR beta V segments appeared in productive rearrangements either about 87% or about 30% of the time, which broadly matched IMGT annotations. Some IMGT-functional V segments, including TRBV6-2 and TRBV6-3, could not be distinguished by the 87-base-pair reads and were therefore excluded. An association between a missense DCLRE1C variant and V-gene and J-gene trimming of TCR beta chains was found in a later genetic analysis and replicated in an independent cohort. A later analysis found that HLA-associated TCR beta chains were more clonally expanded and had lower generation probabilities than equally common non-associated chains. According to a later genetic analysis, donors in an Asian-associated ancestry cluster had fewer N-insertions in productive TCRs than the approximately 700-donor mean. In vitro tests confirmed that a few of the cytomegalovirus-associated TCR beta chains recognize cytomegalovirus antigens. In a later analysis, the rate of TCR association differed among HLA loci, with DRB1 alleles having the most associated TCRs and HLA-C alleles having the fewest. Across donors, most TCR sequences were observed very rarely, whereas some public TCRs were present in many individuals. This cohort had only TCR beta chains sequenced, and the lack of alpha or paired-chain data limited which features could be detected. HLA typing was unavailable for some donors at each locus, so association tests used only the typed subset. Linkage disequilibrium might explain the correlated functional status among segregating V segments, but an unknown experimental factor could not be ruled out. Assigning TCR associations to individual alleles was difficult when HLA alleles, especially DR and DQ, strongly co-occurred. Presence/absence analyses assumed roughly uniform sequencing depth across donors, an assumption that may not hold. At a false discovery rate of 0.05, a later analysis linked fewer than 20,000 TCR beta sequences to specific HLA alleles. A further reported finding was that TCR beta sequences accurately predicted the HLA-A and HLA-B alleles for most subjects in the first cohort. The study listed 150 to 200 TCR beta chains as associated with cytomegalovirus. Several of the top co-occurrence clusters appeared to be linked to parvovirus B19, influenza, CMV and Epstein-Barr virus, according to a later analysis. The sequencing pipeline was judged likely to have produced a cluster of highly shared sequence variants as a technical artifact.

V is shortened by 6 bases, J by 0 bases, and the region joining them spans 12 bases. CDR1 and CDR2 were assigned from the germline V gene as LGHNT and FRNRAP. The CDR3, from cysteine to phenylalanine, totals 15 residues. Only the CDR3 region is kept as DNA, spanning 45 bases read in frame from base 1. Library method: the immunoSEQ multiplex PCR assay. The multiplex PCR relied on a mix of 60 forward primers for TCR Vbeta segments and 13 reverse primers for TCR Jbeta segments. The CDR3 region of rearranged TCR beta genes was amplified from genomic DNA with a multiplex PCR assay. Amplified TCR beta libraries were sequenced as 87-base-pair reads on the Illumina HiSeq System. The authors' analysis ran thus. Across the 500 to 700 repertoires, a later analysis counted roughly 84 million unique TCR beta chains, approximately 10 million of which were shared by at least two donors. A nearest-neighbor algorithm error-corrected the raw reads and collapsed the reads into unique sequences, merging closely related sequences to remove PCR and sequencing errors. V, D and J gene segments were assigned by aligning CDR3 sequences to IMGT reference sequences. For a sequence to be retained, a match of at least six nucleotides to both a V gene segment and a J gene segment was required. Rearrangements were called productive when the CDR3 lacked stop codons and stayed in frame with V and J; all others were non-productive. CDR3 was defined by IMGT convention, running from the second conserved V-encoded cysteine to the conserved J-encoded phenylalanine. The earlier analysis of fewer than 750 of the donors excluded sequences that lacked an unambiguous match to a single V gene segment. An earlier analysis of approximately 590 of the donors classified V segments as functional when productive rearrangements were above 56.7% and as segregating when the standard deviation between donors was above 5%. A statistical classification framework was built for diagnosing cytomegalovirus status from the catalog of TCR beta chain sequences. In a later analysis, TCR nucleotide sequences were compared against IMGT/GENE-DB human TR gene sequences so that V and J genes could be assigned. In a later analysis, CDR3 sequences and most-parsimonious VDJ recombination scenarios were assigned using the TCRdist pipeline. A later analysis defined each TCR beta chain by its CDR3 amino acid sequence plus V-gene family, and excluded reads lacking a unique V-gene family. In a later analysis, several hundred highly shared, low-generation-probability nucleotide sequences were removed to address suspected cross-contamination and a sequencing artifact. In a later analysis, a clonal expansion index was calculated for each public chain from normalized within-repertoire ranks of inferred template counts. Generation probabilities in a later analysis came from a VDJ recombination model fitted to out-of-frame rearrangements, and those results were checked against IGoR. In a later analysis, hypergeometric tests were used to score TCR-TCR, TCR-HLA and TCR-CMV co-occurrence, with a repertoire-size bias correction applied to TCR pairs. To estimate false discovery rates, a later analysis permuted the HLA or CMV assignments 20 times. In a later analysis, co-occurring TCRs were grouped with DBSCAN, and TCRdist sequence similarity was added when clustering was performed within HLA-allele-positive subsets. Repertoires with fewer than 30,000 or more than 120,000 public chains were left out of co-occurrence clustering, as were about 5 repertoires with anomalous nucleotide sharing. The immuneACCESS repertoire file appears here via TCRdb, limited to in-frame rearrangements. These files lack a portion of the clones; in checked studies, under half of the deficit traces to unresolved V genes, and the cause of the others is not known. The D gene and trimming were derived from the DNA, and the V and J assignments and clone size from that table. The sample yields about 94,000 clones; about 62% were counted once. The leading ten clones occupy under 4% of the sample.

The cohort was made up of around 720 healthy bone marrow donors. At the time of sampling, every cohort member was nominally healthy, though immune exposures that went unrecorded were likely present. The donor tested CMV seronegative, placing the donor among the 350 or so seronegative members of the cohort. Each donor provided a peripheral blood sample, and peripheral blood mononuclear cells were used for TCR beta sequencing. The Qiagen DNeasy Blood Extraction Kit was used to extract genomic DNA from the blood cell samples. Regarding this clone: Its binding antigen is unknown. No much larger clonotype is one base removed from it; base qualities were not supplied.

What was sequenced was PBMCs. The chain employs TRBV12-5 and TRBJ2-1, with a tentative D gene TRBD2 over 5 matching bases. This TCR was recovered from a man aged 25 to 45 in good health and CMV-seronegative. The DNA reads TGTGCTAGTGGCTATGGAGGCGCCTCCTACAATGAGCAGTTCTTC. Protein translation: CASGYGGASYNEQFF.